One sample yielded the 5 T cell receptor beta chains listed below, sequenced in a study of response to subunit inactivated influenza vaccine. TCRdb re-derived calls from the RT-PCR reads in MiXCR, one entry per CDR3 protein. The table shows about 540,000 distinct CDR3 sequences, with 20% to 25% occurring only once. The same data also went into a second study, on T cells expressing NK-cell markers. That study adds: 5'RACE template switching with UMIs produced the TCR beta cDNA.

The specimen comprised CD4+ T cells sorted from PBMCs, sampled roughly 12 days after vaccination. The receptors stem from a man aged 45 to 65 who received an inactivated influenza vaccine.

The chain employs TRBV12-3 or TRBV12-4 and TRBJ2-3, with D possibly TRBD1 on 5 matching bases. This CDR3 has 14 residues. Between the trimmed V and J ends, which lost 8 bases and 2 bases, there was a span of 14 bases. The CDR3 loop reads CASRAGPHTDTQYF. As DNA, the CDR3 is TGTGCCAGCCGAGCAGGGCCACACACAGATACGCAGTATTTT.

This clonotype has a count of ten or more. V and J are TRBV5-6 and TRBJ1-4; D ambiguous. This CDR3 is 15 amino acids long. Germline CDR1 reads SGHDT; CDR2 reads YYEEEE. Trimming took off 3 bases at V and 7 bases at J, with 16 bases between the two ends. The CDR3 sequence is CASSWREVGGEKLFF. CDR3 nucleotide sequence: TGTGCCAGCAGCTGGCGGGAGGTCGGCGGTGAAAAACTGTTTTTT.

The chain is built from TRBV10-3 and TRBJ1-1, with a possible D match to TRBD1 (5 bases). This CDR3 contains 13 residues. Germline CDR1 and CDR2: ENHRY and SYGVKD. Between the trimmed V and J ends, which lost 6 bases and 3 bases, there was a span of 11 bases. The CDR3 spells CAIRLREDTEAFF. CDR3 coding DNA: TGTGCCATCAGACTCAGGGAGGACACTGAAGCTTTCTTT.

The chain is built from TRBV12-3 or TRBV12-4 and TRBJ2-3, with 9 bases matching TRBD2. The ends lost 2 bases at V and 2 bases at J; junction bases unmatched: 8. There are 17 residues in the CDR3. The CDR3 DNA follows: TGTGCCAGCAGTTTAAGGTGGCTAGCGGGGTTCACAGATACGCAGTATTTT. Translating it yields CASSLRWLAGFTDTQYF.

This clonotype appeared many times. CDR3 in amino acids: CASSSRPALNNEQFF. The CDR3 DNA is TGTGCCAGCAGTTCCCGCCCGGCCCTTAACAATGAGCAGTTCTTC. The J gene is TRBJ2-1, the V gene TRBV6-5, with D unclear. The CDR3 length is 15 residues. The V end was cut by 4 bases, the J end by 5 bases, with 15 bases between. CDR1 is MNHEY, CDR2 SVGAGI, per germline.